In its sample, the clone carrying this TCR beta chain ranks as medium-sized. These data belong to a study of graft-versus-host responses after intestinal transplantation. As for the study in general: All recipients got anti-thymocyte globulin induction, then tacrolimus and steroids for about 3 years.

Responders labeled with CFSE (about 200,000) were plated with about 200,000 irradiated, violet-dye-labeled stimulators. The CDR3 contains 15 residues. V lost 1 base to trimming and J lost 4 bases; unmatched junction nucleotides: 6. The V gene's germline CDR1 is MGHRA and CDR2 YSYEKL. The data were produced by immunoSEQ multiplex PCR, yet TCRdb's version contains in-frame clones alone and is incomplete. The profile covers about 7,400 clones, with about 33% appearing a single time and around 4% taken by the ten largest. Sequenced here: alloreactive CD8+ T cells from a mixed lymphocyte reaction culture, sampled before transplantation. Subset noted: CFSE-low proliferating T cells sorted from roughly six-day pre-transplant mixed lymphocyte reaction (GvH or HvG direction). This chain uses TRBV4-1 with TRBJ2-5, with 7 positions matching TRBD1. The TCR was taken from a human patient who was an organ donor for intestinal transplantation. Here the CDR3 DNA reads TGCGCCAGCAGCCAAGTGGCTTACAGGGGAGAGACCCAGTACTTC. It yields the protein CASSQVAYRGETQYF.